This entry features one T cell receptor beta chain sequence. Antigen: not known. Unrecorded immune exposures were likely, despite nominal health at sampling. The data were obtained in a study of cytomegalovirus exposure and HLA in healthy donors. The study's findings and limits: By HLA locus, TCR association rates varied in a later analysis, with DRB1 showing the most and HLA-C the fewest. Other equally common chains were less clonally expanded than HLA-associated TCR beta chains, a later analysis showed. Some TCR beta chains (more than 150 of them) were listed as cytomegalovirus-associated.

PCR used 60 Vbeta primers and 13 Jbeta primers. Sequencing used immunoSEQ multiplex PCR; TCRdb keeps in-frame clones, though not all of them. Of 150,000 or so clones listed, more than 70% are singletons. This receptor was identified in a woman aged 45 to 65 in good health and CMV-seropositive. Sequenced: PBMCs.

Here the CDR3 reads CASSDSSGANVLTF. In nucleotides, the CDR3 is TGCGCCAGCAGTGACAGCTCTGGGGCCAACGTCCTGACTTTC. The V gene is TRBV5-1, the J gene TRBJ2-6; tentatively, D is TRBD1 (5 bases). Germline loops: CDR1 SGHRS, CDR2 YFSETQ. The CDR3 loop spans 14 amino acids. Trimming pared 5 bases from V and 0 bases from J, leaving 6 bases between.